The present T cell receptor beta chain was sequenced within a study of blood T cell repertoires in COVID-19. Germline V gene lookup returns CDR1 SGHTA and CDR2 FQGNSA. There are 16 residues in the CDR3. The ends lost 5 bases at V and 2 bases at J; junction bases unmatched: 7. In the authors' workflow: Nucleated cell counts were estimated from reference gene primer amplification. Clones were read by immunoSEQ multiplex PCR, and TCRdb kept only the in-frame ones, dropping some. The V and J calls and the clone size are those of that table, but D and trimming were determined from the DNA. The sample holds approximately 220,000 clones, 84% seen once.

The sample was PBMCs or T cells enriched from blood (not recorded which). The receptor's source is a woman aged 40 to 49 who had recovered from COVID-19. The chain joins TRBV7-2 to TRBJ1-5; 9 bases match TRBD1. CDR3 nucleotide sequence: TGTGCCAGCAGCCCTAGTACAGGGGGCGGCAATCAGCCCCAGCATTTT. It codes for CASSPSTGGGNQPQHF.